This T cell receptor (beta chain) appears in the sequencing data of a study of CD8 T cells in ankylosing spondylitis. Notes on the study in general: A TCR beta motif of several highly homologous variants seemed to mark ankylosing spondylitis blood.

Worth noting for this clonotype: Its antigen is not identified.

V gave up 0 bases and J gave up 0 bases; unmatched junction bases: 5. The CDR3 has 16 amino acids. The germline CDR1 and CDR2 sequences are DFQATT and SNEGSKA (reference sequence). TCRdb reprocessed the 5' RACE reads with MiXCR, giving one entry per CDR3 protein. The table shows about 540,000 distinct CDR3 sequences, with approximately 12% occurring only once. The TCR originated in a male donor with ankylosing spondylitis. Sequenced input: blood, either unsorted or a sorted T cell fraction (not recorded which). The V gene is TRBV20-1, the J gene TRBJ2-4, with 7 bases matching TRBD2. In DNA, the CDR3 is TGCAGTGCTAGAGAATTGTTAGCGGGAGCCAAAAACATTCAGTACTTC. Protein: CSARELLAGAKNIQYF.